The 18 T cell receptor beta chains in this list originate from one sample, sequenced in a study of cytomegalovirus exposure and HLA in healthy donors. Generated by immunoSEQ multiplex PCR, the TCRdb table keeps only in-frame clones and is missing some. The sample holds tens of thousands of clones, around 82% seen once. Sequenced sample: PBMCs. The receptors were gathered from a woman between 18 and 30 years old in good health and CMV-seropositive.

The J gene is TRBJ1-4, the V gene TRBV10-3; D gene ambiguous. Trimming shortened V by 6 bases and J by 4 bases, and 12 bases separated the two germline ends. This CDR3 has 14 amino acids. Germline V gene data show CDR1 as ENHRY and CDR2 as SYGVKD. The CDR3 reads CAISPDKYNEKLFF. In DNA form, the CDR3 reads TGTGCCATCAGCCCCGACAAATATAATGAAAAACTGTTTTTT.

This clone has a single count. The chain links TRBV2 to TRBJ2-2; possible D gene TRBD2, 7 bases. V was clipped by 2 bases and J by 4 bases, with 14 bases between them. The CDR3 consists of 16 residues. The germline CDR1 and CDR2 sequences are SNHLY and FYNNEI. The CDR3 loop reads CASSELGGGGTGELFF. CDR3 coding DNA: TGTGCCAGCAGTGAATTGGGAGGGGGGGGCACCGGGGAGCTGTTTTTT.

The chain uses TRBV21-1 and TRBJ1-5. TRBV21-1 counts as a pseudogene. CDR3 length equals 16 residues. The CDR3 sequence is CASSPLSGGTNQPQHF. The CDR3 DNA reads TGTGCCAGCAGCCCCCTCTCGGGGGGCACTAATCAGCCCCAGCATTTT.

V usage is TRBV14 and J usage is TRBJ2-7, with TRBD1 identical over 10 bases. With V trimmed by 5 bases and J by 1 base, 5 bases remained unmatched. The CDR3 is 15 amino acids. Germline CDR1 SGHDN, CDR2 FVKESK. The CDR3: CASSSGQGYSYEQYF. Here the CDR3 DNA reads TGTGCCAGCAGCTCGGGACAGGGGTATTCCTACGAGCAGTACTTC.

The gene calls are TRBV5-4 and TRBJ1-3, with D possibly being TRBD1 (5 bases). V lost 3 bases and J lost 2, with 12 bases in between. CDR1 is SGHNT, CDR2 YYREEE, per germline (reference sequence). The CDR3 sequence is 15 residues long. The CDR3 nucleotides are TGTGCCAGCAGCTGGGGGGGGGAAGCTGGAAACACCATATATTTT. Its protein product is CASSWGGEAGNTIYF.

This chain joins TRBV5-6 and TRBJ2-7, with TRBD2 as a possible D gene (7 bases). The ends were cut back, 3 bases at V and 0 bases at J, with 10 bases in the middle. CDR1 SGHDT and CDR2 YYEEEE come from the germline V gene. The length of the CDR3 is 14 residues. The CDR3 reads CASSWGGPSYEQYF. The CDR3 nucleotides read TGTGCCAGCAGCTGGGGGGGCCCCTCCTACGAGCAGTACTTC.

The chain couples TRBV7-9 to TRBJ2-7, with 8 bases aligning to TRBD1. Unmatched junction bases numbered 6, after V lost 1 base and J lost 7 bases. This CDR3 spans 14 amino acids. The germline V gene encodes CDR1 SEHNR and CDR2 FQNEAQ (reference sequence). The CDR3 is CASSLDQGAQEQYF. CDR3 nucleotide sequence: TGTGCCAGCAGCTTAGACCAGGGGGCGCAGGAGCAGTACTTC.

This rearrangement joins TRBV10-2 to TRBJ1-2; D may be TRBD1 (6 bases). CDR1 and CDR2 from the germline V gene are WSHSY and SAAADI. The CDR3 loop spans 12 amino acids. Trimming took 8 bases from V and 8 from J, leaving 15 bases between them. CDR3 region: CASQGQGEGYTF. In DNA form, the CDR3 reads TGCGCCAGCCAGGGGCAGGGCGAAGGCTACACCTTC.

This clone was observed a handful of times. The chain recombines TRBV5-1 with TRBJ1-1; no definite D call. Trimming removed 5 bases at V and 1 base at J, with 12 bases between. The CDR3 length is 14 residues. The germline CDR1 and CDR2 sequences are SGHRS and YFSETQ. The CDR3 spells CASRTSVSNTEAFF. The CDR3, as DNA: TGCGCCAGCAGAACAAGCGTTTCGAACACTGAAGCTTTCTTT.

The chain is built from TRBV1 and TRBJ2-6; the D call TRBD2 from the table was never checked on the DNA. TRBV1 is reported as a pseudogene. The CDR3 runs 19 residues. The CDR3 here is CTSSQEVASETSGANVLTF. The CDR3 nucleotides are TGCACCAGCAGCCAAGAAGTGGCTAGCGAGACCTCTGGGGCCAACGTCCTGACTTTC.

J is TRBJ2-3 and V is TRBV7-7; TRBD1 matches at 7 bases. The germline V gene has CDR1 SSHAT and CDR2 FNYEAQ (reference sequence). CDR3 length: 15 residues. The ends lost 5 bases at V and 6 bases at J; junction bases unmatched: 11. The CDR3 DNA reads as TGTGCCAGCAGCCGTACAGGGGTACCTTCGGATACGCAGTATTTT. Encoded protein: CASSRTGVPSDTQYF.

The chain is built from TRBV9 and TRBJ1-5; D is uncertain. V was clipped by 4 bases and J by 0 bases, with 11 bases between them. CDR1 is SGDLS, CDR2 YYNGEE, per germline. The CDR3 runs 15 residues. The CDR3, as DNA: TGTGCCAGCAGCCCTGGGGAGTCTAGCAATCAGCCCCAGCATTTT. Its translation is CASSPGESSNQPQHF.

The chain joins TRBV5-8 to TRBJ1-6; D is ambiguous. The CDR3 is made up of 13 amino acids. Trimming stripped 2 bases from V and 8 bases from J, with 8 bases between. In germline, CDR1 is SGHTS, CDR2 YDEGEE. CDR3 DNA: TGTGCCAGCAGCTTTGAAAGAGATTCACCCCTCCACTTT. Amino acids: CASSFERDSPLHF.

This sequence joins TRBV29-1 and TRBJ1-1; tentatively, D is TRBD1 (5 bases). The CDR3 has 11 residues. The V end was cut by 6 bases, the J end by 8 bases, with 13 bases between. Germline-derived CDR1 and CDR2 are SQVTM and ANQGSEA. CDR3 amino acids: CSVGGRTEAFF. CDR3 DNA: TGCAGCGTCGGGGGACGGACAGAAGCTTTCTTT.

This chain uses TRBV5-6 with TRBJ2-5, with 10 nucleotides matching TRBD1. V dropped 5 bases and J dropped 4; count of bases not matched to a gene: 14. Germline CDR1 is SGHDT and CDR2 is YYEEEE. The CDR3 covers 17 residues. The CDR3 region has the DNA TGTGCCAGCAGGTTCGGGGTTGGGACAGGGGACCCAGAGACCCAGTACTTC. Translation gives CASRFGVGTGDPETQYF.

The chain couples TRBV28 to TRBJ2-7; D is ambiguous. The CDR3 extends over 12 amino acids. CDR1 and CDR2 (germline): MDHEN, SYDVKM. V gave up 1 base and J gave up 3 bases, with 4 bases separating them. CDR3 in amino acids: CASSLSYYEQYF. In DNA, the CDR3 is TGTGCCAGCAGTTTATCCTACTACGAGCAGTACTTC. Drawing the rest from reference TRBV28 and TRBJ2-7, the complete variable domain is DVKVTQSSRYLVKRTGEKVFLECVQDMDHENMFWYRQDPGLGLRLIYFSYDVKMKEKGDIPEGYSVSREKKERFSLILESASTNQTSMYLCASSLSYYEQYFGPGTRLTVT.

The V and J genes are TRBV9 and TRBJ2-7, with 7 bases that match TRBD2. This CDR3 spans 14 amino acids. V trimming: 3 bases; J trimming: 1 base; junction bases outside the gene matches: 4. Germline lookup yields CDR1 SGDLS and CDR2 YYNGEE. CDR3 bases: TGTGCCAGCAGCGAGGGAGGGGTTTCCTACGAGCAGTACTTC. This gives the protein CASSEGGVSYEQYF.

The chain combines TRBV7-9 with TRBJ2-2; TRBD2 agrees at 7 bases. Germline V gene lookup returns CDR1 SEHNR and CDR2 FQNEAQ (reference sequence). CDR3 size: 14 residues. V lost 6 bases and J lost 5; bases outside the gene matches: 6. This chain's CDR3 is CASRTSGTTGELFF. CDR3 DNA sequence: TGTGCCAGCAGGACGAGCGGGACGACCGGGGAGCTGTTTTTT.